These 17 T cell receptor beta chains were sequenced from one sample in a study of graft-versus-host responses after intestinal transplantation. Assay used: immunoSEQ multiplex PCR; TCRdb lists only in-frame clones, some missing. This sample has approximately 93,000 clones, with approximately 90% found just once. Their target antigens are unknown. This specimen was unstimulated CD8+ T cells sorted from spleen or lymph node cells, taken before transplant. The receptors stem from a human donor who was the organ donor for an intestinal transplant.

CDR3 residues: CASSVAGNRGTEAFF. The CDR3 bases are TGTGCCAGCAGCGTAGCAGGTAACAGGGGCACTGAAGCTTTCTTT. The chain uses TRBV9 and TRBJ1-1; 7 bases match TRBD1. Germline-derived CDR1 and CDR2 are SGDLS and YYNGEE. The CDR3 runs to 15 residues. V dropped 0 bases and J dropped 4; count of bases not matched to a gene: 6.

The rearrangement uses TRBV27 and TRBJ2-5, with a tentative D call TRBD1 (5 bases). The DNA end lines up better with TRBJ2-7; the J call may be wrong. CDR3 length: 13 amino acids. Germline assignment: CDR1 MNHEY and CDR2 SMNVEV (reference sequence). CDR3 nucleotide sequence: TGTGCCAGCGGAACAGGTTCATACTACGAGCAGTACTTC. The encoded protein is CASGTGSYYEQYF.

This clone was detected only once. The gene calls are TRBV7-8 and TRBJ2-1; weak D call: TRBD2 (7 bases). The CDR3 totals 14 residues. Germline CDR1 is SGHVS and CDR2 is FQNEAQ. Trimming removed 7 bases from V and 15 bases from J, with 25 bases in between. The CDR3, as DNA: TGTGCCAGCAACCATGGATTTGGGGGGGCTCAAGGGTTCTTC. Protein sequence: CASNHGFGGAQGFF.

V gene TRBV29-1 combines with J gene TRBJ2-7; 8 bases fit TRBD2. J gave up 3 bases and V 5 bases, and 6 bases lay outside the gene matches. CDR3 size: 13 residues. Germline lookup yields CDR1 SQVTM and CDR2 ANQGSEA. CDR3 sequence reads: CSVLAAGDYEQYF. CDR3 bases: TGCAGCGTTCTCGCAGCGGGAGACTACGAGCAGTACTTC.

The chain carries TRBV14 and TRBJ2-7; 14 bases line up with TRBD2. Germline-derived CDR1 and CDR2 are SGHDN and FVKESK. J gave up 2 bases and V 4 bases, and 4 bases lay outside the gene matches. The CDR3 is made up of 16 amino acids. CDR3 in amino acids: CASSPPGLAGAYEQYF. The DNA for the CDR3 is TGTGCCAGCAGCCCGCCGGGACTAGCGGGAGCCTACGAGCAGTACTTC.

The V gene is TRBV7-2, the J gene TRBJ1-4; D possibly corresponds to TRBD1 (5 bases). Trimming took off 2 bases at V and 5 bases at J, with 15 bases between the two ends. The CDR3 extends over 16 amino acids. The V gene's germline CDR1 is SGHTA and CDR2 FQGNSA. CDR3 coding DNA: TGTGCCAGCAGCTTATATCTAGGCGGGGGGAATGAAAAACTGTTTTTT. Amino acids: CASSLYLGGGNEKLFF.

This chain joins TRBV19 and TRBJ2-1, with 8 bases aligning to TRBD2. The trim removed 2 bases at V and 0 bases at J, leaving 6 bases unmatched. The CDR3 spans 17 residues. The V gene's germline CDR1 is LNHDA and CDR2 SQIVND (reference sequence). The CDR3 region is CASSISGGPSSYNEQFF. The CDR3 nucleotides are TGTGCCAGTAGTATATCGGGGGGGCCGAGCTCCTACAATGAGCAGTTCTTC.

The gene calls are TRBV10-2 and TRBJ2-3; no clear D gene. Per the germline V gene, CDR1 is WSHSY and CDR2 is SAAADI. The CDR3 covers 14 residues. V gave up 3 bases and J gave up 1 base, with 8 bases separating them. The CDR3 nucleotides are TGCGCCAGCAGTGACAGATACCGCACAGATACGCAGTATTTT. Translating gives CASSDRYRTDTQYF.

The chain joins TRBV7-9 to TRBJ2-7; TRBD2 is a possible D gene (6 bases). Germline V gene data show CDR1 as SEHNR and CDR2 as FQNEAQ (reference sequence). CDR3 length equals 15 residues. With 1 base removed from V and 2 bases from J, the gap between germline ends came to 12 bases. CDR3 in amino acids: CASSLVPREAYEQYF. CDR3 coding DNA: TGTGCCAGCAGCTTAGTACCCAGGGAGGCCTACGAGCAGTACTTC.

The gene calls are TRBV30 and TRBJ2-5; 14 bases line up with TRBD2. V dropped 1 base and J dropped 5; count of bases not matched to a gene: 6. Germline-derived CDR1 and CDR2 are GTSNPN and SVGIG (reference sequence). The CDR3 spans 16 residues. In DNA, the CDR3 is TGTGCCTGGAGTGGACTAGCGGGAGGGCCGGGGGAGACCCAGTACTTC. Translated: CAWSGLAGGPGETQYF.

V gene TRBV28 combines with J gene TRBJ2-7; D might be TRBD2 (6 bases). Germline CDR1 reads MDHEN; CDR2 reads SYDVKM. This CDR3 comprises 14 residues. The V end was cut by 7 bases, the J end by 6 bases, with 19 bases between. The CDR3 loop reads CASIAGSILVEQYF. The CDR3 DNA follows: TGTGCCAGCATAGCCGGGAGTATCCTAGTCGAGCAGTACTTC.

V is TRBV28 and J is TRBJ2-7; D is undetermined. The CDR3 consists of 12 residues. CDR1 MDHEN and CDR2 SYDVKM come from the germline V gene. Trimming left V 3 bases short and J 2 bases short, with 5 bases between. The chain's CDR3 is CASSFPPYEQYF. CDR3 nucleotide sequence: TGTGCCAGCAGTTTTCCTCCCTACGAGCAGTACTTC.

The CDR3 reads CASSPPWVGEGNTEAFF. CDR3 bases: TGTGCCAGCAGCCCGCCTTGGGTCGGGGAAGGGAATACTGAAGCTTTCTTT. The chain combines TRBV7-9 with TRBJ1-1; no reliable D call. The CDR3 consists of 17 residues. Trimming took 5 bases from V and 5 from J, leaving 24 bases between them. Germline V lookup: CDR1 SEHNR, CDR2 FQNEAQ (reference sequence).

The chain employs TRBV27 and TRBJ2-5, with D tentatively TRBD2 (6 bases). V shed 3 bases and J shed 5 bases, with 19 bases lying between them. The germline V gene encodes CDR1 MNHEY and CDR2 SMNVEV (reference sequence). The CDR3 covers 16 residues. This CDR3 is CASSFAYGGISETQYF. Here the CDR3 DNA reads TGTGCCAGCAGTTTCGCCTATGGGGGGATCAGCGAGACCCAGTACTTC.

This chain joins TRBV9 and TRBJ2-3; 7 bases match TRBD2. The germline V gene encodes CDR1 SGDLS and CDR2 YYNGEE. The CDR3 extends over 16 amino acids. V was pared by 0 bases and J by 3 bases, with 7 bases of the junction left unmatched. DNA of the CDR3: TGTGCCAGCAGCGTAGCACTAGCGACCATTACAGATACGCAGTATTTT. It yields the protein CASSVALATITDTQYF.

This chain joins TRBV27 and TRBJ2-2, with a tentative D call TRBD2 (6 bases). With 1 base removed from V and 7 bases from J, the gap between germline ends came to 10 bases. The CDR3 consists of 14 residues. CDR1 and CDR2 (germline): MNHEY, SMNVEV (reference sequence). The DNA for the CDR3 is TGTGCCAGCAGTTTATGGCTAGCGAACGGGGAGCTGTTTTTT. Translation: CASSLWLANGELFF.

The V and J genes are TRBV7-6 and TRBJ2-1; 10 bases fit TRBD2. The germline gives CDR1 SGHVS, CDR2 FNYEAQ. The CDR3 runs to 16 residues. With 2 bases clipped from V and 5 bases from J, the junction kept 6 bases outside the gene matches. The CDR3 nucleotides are TGTGCCAGCAGCTTACTTCTAGCGGGAGAACACAATGAGCAGTTCTTC. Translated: CASSLLLAGEHNEQFF.